One sample yielded the 9 T cell receptor beta chains listed below, sequenced in a study of blood T cell repertoires in COVID-19. Method: immunoSEQ multiplex PCR; TCRdb's copy keeps in-frame clones and lacks some. The sample yields about 160,000 clones, 60% to 80% seen once. Sequences were obtained from peripheral blood. The receptors were gathered from a man in his sixties or seventies with acute or convalescent COVID-19.

This CDR3 is CASSLERGTATDTQYF. The CDR3, as DNA: TGCGCCAGCAGCCTGGAGAGAGGGACAGCCACAGATACGCAGTATTTT. This sequence joins TRBV5-1 and TRBJ2-3; the match to TRBD1 covers 7 bases. The V segment lost 4 bases and the J segment 2 bases; nucleotides outside the gene matches: 10. The CDR3 sequence is 16 residues long. CDR1 and CDR2 (germline): SGHRS, YFSETQ.

This sequence joins TRBV21-1 and TRBJ2-7; TRBD1 is taken as the D call from the table, unchecked against the DNA. TRBV21-1 is listed as a pseudogene. The CDR3 has 13 amino acids. The DNA of the CDR3 is TGTGCCAGCAAGGACAGGAGGCCCTACGAGCAGTACTTC. Translating it yields CASKDRRPYEQYF.

The rearrangement uses TRBV24-1 and TRBJ2-7, with 8 bases that match TRBD1. This CDR3 has 17 amino acids. J gave up 3 bases and V 4 bases, and 13 bases lay outside the gene matches. Germline V gene data show CDR1 as KGHDR and CDR2 as SFDVKD. The CDR3 DNA sequence: TGTGCCACCAGTGAGCTCCGGGACAGGTCCCCGGACTACGAGCAGTACTTC. It yields the protein CATSELRDRSPDYEQYF.

The chain has TRBV11-2 and TRBJ2-4, with a possible D match to TRBD2 (5 bases). Between the trimmed V and J ends, which lost 1 base and 5 bases, there was a span of 12 bases. This CDR3 region has 15 residues. Germline V gene lookup returns CDR1 SGHAT and CDR2 FQNNGV. Here the CDR3 DNA reads TGTGCCAGCAGCTTAGCGGGCGCGGGCCAAAACATTCAGTACTTC. Protein sequence: CASSLAGAGQNIQYF.

The V gene is TRBV5-4, the J gene TRBJ1-1; TRBD1 matches at 8 bases. The CDR3 is made up of 14 amino acids. CDR1 is SGHNT and CDR2 is YYREEE in the germline V gene (reference sequence). The J segment lost 6 bases and the V segment lost 4 bases, leaving 8 bases of the junction unmatched. Written as DNA, the CDR3 is TGTGCCAGCAGCCCCGCCGGACAGGGCCCTGAAGCTTTCTTT. It is translated as CASSPAGQGPEAFF.

This clone was observed a single time. The chain has TRBV6-2 or TRBV6-3 and TRBJ2-5; D is perhaps TRBD1 (6 bases). Trimming pared 2 bases from V and 3 bases from J, leaving 13 bases between. Per germline, CDR1 MNHEY and CDR2 SVGEGT. The CDR3 is made up of 15 amino acids. In nucleotides, the CDR3 is TGTGCCAGCAGTTACCCGGACAGACTCAAAGAGACCCAGTACTTC. The encoded protein is CASSYPDRLKETQYF.

DNA for the CDR3: TGTGCCAGCAGACAGGGGGAACCTGGAAACACCATATATTTT. This translates into CASRQGEPGNTIYF. This chain joins TRBV2 and TRBJ1-3; 8 bases align to TRBD1. The J segment lost 2 bases and the V segment lost 6 bases, leaving 3 bases of the junction unmatched. CDR3 size: 14 residues. The germline V gene encodes CDR1 SNHLY and CDR2 FYNNEI.

Comments on this clone: This sample includes further DNA sequences coding for the same CDR3. The rearrangement joins TRBV6-5 to TRBJ1-6; TRBD1 aligns across 8 bases. Looked up from germline, CDR1 is MNHEY and CDR2 is SVGAGI. The CDR3 runs to 13 residues. The V gene end was trimmed by 8 bases and the J gene end by 6 bases; junction bases not matched to a gene: 3. CDR3 bases: TGTGCCAGCCGAGACAGGGGTAATTCACCCCTCCACTTT. Residues: CASRDRGNSPLHF.

The rearrangement uses TRBV7-2 and TRBJ2-3, with 9 nucleotides matching TRBD1. Trimming cost V 8 bases and J 3 bases; bases outside gene matches: 3. CDR1 is SGHTA and CDR2 is FQGNSA in the germline V gene. This CDR3 is 13 amino acids long. The CDR3 loop reads CASRGQGTDTQYF. The CDR3 coding sequence is TGTGCCAGCCGCGGACAGGGGACAGATACGCAGTATTTT.